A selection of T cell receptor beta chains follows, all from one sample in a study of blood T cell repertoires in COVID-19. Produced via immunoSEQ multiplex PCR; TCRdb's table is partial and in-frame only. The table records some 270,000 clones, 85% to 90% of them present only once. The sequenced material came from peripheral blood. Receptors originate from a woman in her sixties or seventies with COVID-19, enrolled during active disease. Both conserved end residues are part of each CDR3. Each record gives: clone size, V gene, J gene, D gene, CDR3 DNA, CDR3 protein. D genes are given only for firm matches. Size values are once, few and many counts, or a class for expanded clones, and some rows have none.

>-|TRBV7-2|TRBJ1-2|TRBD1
TGTGCCAGCAGCGCGAGACAGGGGCCGAGTGGCTACACCTTC
CASSARQGPSGYTF
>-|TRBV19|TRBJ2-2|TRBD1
TGTGCCAGTAGTATTAATTACAGGGGGAACACCGGGGAGCTGTTTTTT
CASSINYRGNTGELFF
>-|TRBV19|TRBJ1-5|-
TGTGCCAGTAGTATAGTATGGCCAGATAATCAGCCCCAGCATTTT
CASSIVWPDNQPQHF
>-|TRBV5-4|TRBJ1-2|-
TGTGCCAGCAGCAGCCCGAGGGGGTATGGCTACACCTTC
CASSSPRGYGYTF
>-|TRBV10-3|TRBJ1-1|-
TGTGCCATCAGTGAGATAGGGGGGAACACTGAAGCTTTCTTT
CAISEIGGNTEAFF
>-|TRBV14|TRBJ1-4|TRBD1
TGTGCCAGCAGCCAAGTTCAGGGGGTCGCGAAAAAACTGTTTTTT
CASSQVQGVAKKLFF
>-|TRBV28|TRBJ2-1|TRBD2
TGTGCCAGCAGTTCGGGACTAGCGGGGGAGCTCGGCGGTGAGCAGTTCTTC
CASSSGLAGELGGEQFF
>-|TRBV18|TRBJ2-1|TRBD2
TGTGCCAGCTCACCGGGACTAGCGGTCAATCAGTTCTTC
CASSPGLAVNQFF
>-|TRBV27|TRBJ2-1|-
TGTGCCAGCCGGACTCCAGCAGGCTACAATGAGCAGTTCTTC
CASRTPAGYNEQFF
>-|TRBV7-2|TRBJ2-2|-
TGTGCCAGCAGCAAACGTGGAGCGGGGAACACCGGGGAGCTGTTTTTT
CASSKRGAGNTGELFF
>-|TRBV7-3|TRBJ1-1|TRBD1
TGTGCCAGCAGCTCCCGGGGACAGGGGACCGGGAGGGACACTGAAGCTTTCTTT
CASSSRGQGTGRDTEAFF
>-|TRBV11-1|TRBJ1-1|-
TGTGCCAGCAGCTTAGGCCACAGTGAAGCTTTCTTT
CASSLGHSEAFF
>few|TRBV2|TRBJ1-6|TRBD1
TGTGCCAGCAGTGCTAGACAGGGGGCTTCACCCCTCCACTTT
CASSARQGASPLHF
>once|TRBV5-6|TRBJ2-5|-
TGTGCCAGCAGCTTCACAGGGCTGGAGACCCAGTACTTC
CASSFTGLETQYF
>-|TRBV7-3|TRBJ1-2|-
TGTGCCAGCAGCCCCGAGGGGGGGTATGGCTACACCTTC
CASSPEGGYGYTF
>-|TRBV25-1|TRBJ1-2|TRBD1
TGTGCCAGCAGTGAACGGACAGGCGGGAACTATGGCTACACCTTC
CASSERTGGNYGYTF
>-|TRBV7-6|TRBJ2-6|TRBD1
TGTGCCAGCAGCTCCCAACGGGACAGGGCAACTGGGGCCAACGTCCTGACTTTC
CASSSQRDRATGANVLTF
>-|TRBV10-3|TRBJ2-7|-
TGTGCCACACAGGGTAAAGGCTACGAGCAGTACTTC
CATQGKGYEQYF
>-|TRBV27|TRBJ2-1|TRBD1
TGTGCCAGCGGGGACAGGGGAATGTTCAATGAGCAGTTCTTC
CASGDRGMFNEQFF
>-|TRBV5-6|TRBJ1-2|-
TGTGCCAGCAGCCCGGGCCGGGGTAACTATGGCTACACCTTC
CASSPGRGNYGYTF
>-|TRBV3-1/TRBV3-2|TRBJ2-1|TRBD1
TGTGCCAGCAGCCAAGTGGGGACAGGGAACCAGTTCTTC
CASSQVGTGNQFF
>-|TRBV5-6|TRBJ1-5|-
TGTGCCAGCAGCTTGGGAGGGTATAGCAATCAGCCCCAGCATTTT
CASSLGGYSNQPQHF
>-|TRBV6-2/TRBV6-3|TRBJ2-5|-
TGTGCCAGCAGTTATAAGTGGGCGGGGCAAGAGACCCAGTACTTC
CASSYKWAGQETQYF
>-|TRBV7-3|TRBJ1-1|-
TGTGCCAGCAGCTCCAGAGGGGGGAACACTGAAGCTTTCTTT
CASSSRGGNTEAFF
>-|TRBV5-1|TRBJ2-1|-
TGCGCCAGCAGCTTGGGAATAGACAATGAGCAGTTCTTC
CASSLGIDNEQFF
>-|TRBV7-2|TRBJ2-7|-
TGTGCCAGCAGCCCAGAGTCGGCAGGGGCTGACGCCTACGAGCAGTACTTC
CASSPESAGADAYEQYF
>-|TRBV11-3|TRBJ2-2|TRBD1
TGTGCCAGCAGCTCCGAGGGAGGCAGGGGGCGTTACACCGGGGAGCTGTTTTTT
CASSSEGGRGRYTGELFF
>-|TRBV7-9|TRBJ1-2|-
TGTGCCAGCAGCCGCATAGAGGGAGCGTATGGCTACACCTTC
CASSRIEGAYGYTF
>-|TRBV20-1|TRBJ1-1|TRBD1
TGCAGTGCTAGTAGGGACAGGGACACTGAAGCTTTCTTT
CSASRDRDTEAFF
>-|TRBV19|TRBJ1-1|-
TGTGCCAGTGACCAAACAGGGACGAACACTGAAGCTTTCTTT
CASDQTGTNTEAFF
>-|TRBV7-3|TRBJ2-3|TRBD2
TGTGCCAGCAGCTTGAGCGGGGGGGCATCAGATACGCAGTATTTT
CASSLSGGASDTQYF
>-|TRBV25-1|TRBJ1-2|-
TGTGCCAGCAGTGCCACGGCGCGGGGCGGGGGCTACACCTTC
CASSATARGGGYTF
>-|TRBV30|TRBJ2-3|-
TGTGCCTGGAGTACTACTTACACAGATACGCAGTATTTT
CAWSTTYTDTQYF
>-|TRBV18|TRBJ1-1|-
TGTGCCAGCTCACCTATACCGACAGGGAACACTGAAGCTTTCTTT
CASSPIPTGNTEAFF
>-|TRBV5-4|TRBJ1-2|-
TGTGCCAGCAGCTTGGACAGGGAAGGCTACACCTTC
CASSLDREGYTF
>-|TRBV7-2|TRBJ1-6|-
TGTGCCAGCAGCTTAGAGTCTGCGAATAATTCACCCCTCCACTTT
CASSLESANNSPLHF
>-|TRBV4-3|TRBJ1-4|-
TGCGCCAGCAGCCAAGACCCCCCGAGGGTTGGGGAAAAACTGTTTTTT
CASSQDPPRVGEKLFF
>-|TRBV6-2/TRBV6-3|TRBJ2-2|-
TGTGCCAGCAGTAGGATAGGGGGAGACACCGGGGAGCTGTTTTTT
CASSRIGGDTGELFF
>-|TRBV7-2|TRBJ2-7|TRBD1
TGTGCCAGCAGCTTAGCCGGGACAGGGGTTTACGAGCAGTACTTC
CASSLAGTGVYEQYF
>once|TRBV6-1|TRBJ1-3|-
TGTGCCAGCAGTGAATCAGGGGTTGGAAACACCATATATTTT
CASSESGVGNTIYF
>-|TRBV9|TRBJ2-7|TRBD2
TGTGCCAGCAGCGTTAGCGGGGGAGGTTACGAGCAGTACTTC
CASSVSGGGYEQYF
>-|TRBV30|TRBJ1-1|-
TGTGCCTGGAGTACACTCCCCCCCCAACTATTTGCTTTCTTT
CAWSTLPPQLFAFF